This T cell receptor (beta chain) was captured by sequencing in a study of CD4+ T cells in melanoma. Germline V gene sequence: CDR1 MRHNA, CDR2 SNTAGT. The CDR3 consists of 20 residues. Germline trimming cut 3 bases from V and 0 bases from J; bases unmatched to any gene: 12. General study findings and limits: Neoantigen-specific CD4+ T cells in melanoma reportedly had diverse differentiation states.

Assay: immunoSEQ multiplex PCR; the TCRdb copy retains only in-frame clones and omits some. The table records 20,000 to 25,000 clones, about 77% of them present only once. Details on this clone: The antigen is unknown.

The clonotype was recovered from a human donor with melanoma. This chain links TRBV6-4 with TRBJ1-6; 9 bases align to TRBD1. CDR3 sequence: CASSENRDRVGGSYNSPLHF. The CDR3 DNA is TGTGCCAGCAGTGAAAACCGGGACAGGGTTGGTGGCTCCTATAATTCACCCCTCCACTTT.